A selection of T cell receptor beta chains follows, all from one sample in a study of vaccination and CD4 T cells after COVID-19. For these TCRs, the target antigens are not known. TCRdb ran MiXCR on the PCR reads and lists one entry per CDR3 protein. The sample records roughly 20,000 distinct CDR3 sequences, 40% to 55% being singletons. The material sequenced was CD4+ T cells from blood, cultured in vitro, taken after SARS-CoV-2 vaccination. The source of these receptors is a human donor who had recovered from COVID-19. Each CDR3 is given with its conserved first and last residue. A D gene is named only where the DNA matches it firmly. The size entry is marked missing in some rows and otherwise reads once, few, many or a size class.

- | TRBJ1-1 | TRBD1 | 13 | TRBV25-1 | TGTGCCAGCAGACAGGGGCCCGGGACTGAAGCTTTCTTT | CASRQGPGTEAFF
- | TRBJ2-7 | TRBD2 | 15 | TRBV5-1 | TGCGCCAGCAGCCGGACTAGCGGGACAACCTACGAGCAGTACTTC | CASSRTSGTTYEQYF
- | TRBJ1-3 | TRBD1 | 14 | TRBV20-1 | TGCAGTGCTAGGATCGGGACAGGTGGAAACACCATATATTTT | CSARIGTGGNTIYF
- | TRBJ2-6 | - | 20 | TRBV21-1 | TGTGCCAGCAGCAAACTTAGGGGCCGTCTCGGGGACTCTGGGGCCAACGTCCTGACTTTC | CASSKLRGRLGDSGANVLTF
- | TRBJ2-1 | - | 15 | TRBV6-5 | TGTGCCAGCAGTTCCCTGGACCGGTCCTACAATGAGCAGTTCTTC | CASSSLDRSYNEQFF
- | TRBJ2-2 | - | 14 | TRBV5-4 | TGTGCCAGCAGCTTGGCAAGCTTTTCCGGGGAGCTGTTTTTT | CASSLASFSGELFF
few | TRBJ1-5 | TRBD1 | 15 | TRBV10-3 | TGTGCCATCAGCCGCACCCAGACAGGGGGTCAGCCCCAGCATTTT | CAISRTQTGGQPQHF
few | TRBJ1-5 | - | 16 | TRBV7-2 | TGTGCCAGCAGCTACTACGGAGCGGATAGCAATCAGCCCCAGCATTTT | CASSYYGADSNQPQHF
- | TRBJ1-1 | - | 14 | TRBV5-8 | TGTGCCAGCAGCTTGGGATCCACACAAGGTGAAGCTTTCTTT | CASSLGSTQGEAFF
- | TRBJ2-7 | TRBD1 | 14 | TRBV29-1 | TGCAGCGTTGAACCCCTGACAGGGATCAACGAGCAGTACTTC | CSVEPLTGINEQYF
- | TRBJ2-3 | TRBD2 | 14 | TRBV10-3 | TGTGCCATCGGAGACGGGGGGGCCGTGGATACGCAGTATTTT | CAIGDGGAVDTQYF
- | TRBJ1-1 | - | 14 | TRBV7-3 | TGTGCCAGCAGCTCAGGAGGCACGGGGGCTCAGGCTTTCTTT | CASSSGGTGAQAFF
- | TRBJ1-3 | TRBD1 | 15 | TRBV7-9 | TGTGCCAGCAGCCGACAGGGCGCCTCTGGAAACACCATATATTTT | CASSRQGASGNTIYF
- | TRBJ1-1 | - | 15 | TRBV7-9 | TGTGCCAGCAGCCGACACAGGGTGGGGAACACTGAAGCTTTCTTT | CASSRHRVGNTEAFF
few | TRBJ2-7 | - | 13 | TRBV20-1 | TGCAGTGCTAGCCGGGACGCTTCCTACGAGCAGTACTTC | CSASRDASYEQYF
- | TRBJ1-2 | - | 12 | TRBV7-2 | TGTGCCAGCAGCTTAGATACCTATGGCTACACCTTC | CASSLDTYGYTF
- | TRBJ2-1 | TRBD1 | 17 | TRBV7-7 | TGTGCCAGCAGCTTAGGACAGGGGGCGGTAGCGGTGACTGAGCAGTTCTTC | CASSLGQGAVAVTEQFF
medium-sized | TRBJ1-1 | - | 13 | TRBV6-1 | TGTGCCGGTCCGGGGGCAGGGAGCACTGAAGCTTTCTTT | CAGPGAGSTEAFF
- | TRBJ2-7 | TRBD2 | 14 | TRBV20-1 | TGCAGTGCCATACAAGGACTAGCGGGCTACGAGCAGTACTTC | CSAIQGLAGYEQYF
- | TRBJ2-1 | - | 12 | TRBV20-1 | TGCAGTGCTAGACTCCGGGCCTTTGGGCAGTTCTTC | CSARLRAFGQFF
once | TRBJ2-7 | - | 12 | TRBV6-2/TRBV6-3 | TGTGCCAGCGCGGGCGGAGCCTACGAGCAGTACTTC | CASAGGAYEQYF
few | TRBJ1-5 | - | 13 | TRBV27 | TGTGCCAGCAGGGCAGGGATGGTACAGCCCCAGCATTTT | CASRAGMVQPQHF
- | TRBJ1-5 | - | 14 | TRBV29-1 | TGCAGCGTTGCACGGGACCGCGAGTTGGAGCCCCAGCATTTT | CSVARDRELEPQHF
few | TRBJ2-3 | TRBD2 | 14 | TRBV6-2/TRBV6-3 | TGTGCCAGCAGTCGACTAGCGGGGGGGAATACGCAGTATTTT | CASSRLAGGNTQYF
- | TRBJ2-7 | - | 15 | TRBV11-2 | TGTGCCAGCAGCTTAGTGGTGGGCAGGGACTACGAGCAGTACTTC | CASSLVVGRDYEQYF
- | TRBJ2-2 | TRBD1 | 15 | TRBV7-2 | TGTGCCAGCAGCGGATCAACAGGGGGCTTCGGGGAGCTGTTTTTT | CASSGSTGGFGELFF
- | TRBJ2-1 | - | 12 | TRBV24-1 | TGTGCCACCAGTAGGACTTCCAATGAGCAGTTCTTC | CATSRTSNEQFF
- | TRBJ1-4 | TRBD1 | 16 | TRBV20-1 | TGCAGTGCCGAGACGACAGGGGGCGTTCTGAGTGAAAAACTGTTTTTT | CSAETTGGVLSEKLFF
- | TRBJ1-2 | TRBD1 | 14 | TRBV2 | TGTGCCAGCAGACTCCCGGGACAGGTTAGGGGCTACACCTTC | CASRLPGQVRGYTF
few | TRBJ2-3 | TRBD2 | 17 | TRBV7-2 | TGTGCCAGCAGCGGCCTGGGGACTAGCGGAAGCACAGATACGCAGTATTTT | CASSGLGTSGSTDTQYF
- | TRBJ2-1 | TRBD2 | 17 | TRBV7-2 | TGTGCCAGCAGCTTAGTGGAATCCGGACTAGGGAGGACTGAACAGTTCTTC | CASSLVESGLGRTEQFF
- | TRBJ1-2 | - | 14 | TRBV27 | TGTGCCAGCAGTTTCACCCCGGCTAACTATGGCTACACCTTC | CASSFTPANYGYTF
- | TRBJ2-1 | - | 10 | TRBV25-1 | TGTGCCAGCCGAGCTGGTGAGCAGTTCTTC | CASRAGEQFF
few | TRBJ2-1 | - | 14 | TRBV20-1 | TGCAGTGCTAGTCTTTTTCGGGCCTACAATGAGCAGTTCTTC | CSASLFRAYNEQFF
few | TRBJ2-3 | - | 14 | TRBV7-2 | TGTGCCAGCACCCATCAGGCGTCCCGCGATACGCAGTATTTT | CASTHQASRDTQYF
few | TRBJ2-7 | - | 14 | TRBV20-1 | TGCAGTGCTAGAGATGGCAAAAGGACCTACGAGCAGTACTTC | CSARDGKRTYEQYF
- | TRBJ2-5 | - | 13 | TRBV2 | TGTGCCAGCAGTGAAGTTAATAGTCAGACCCAGTACTTC | CASSEVNSQTQYF
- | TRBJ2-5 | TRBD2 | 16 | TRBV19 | TGTGCCAGTAGTATTAGGAGCGGGGGGACCCAAGAGACCCAGTACTTC | CASSIRSGGTQETQYF
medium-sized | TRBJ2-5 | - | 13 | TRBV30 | TGTGCCTGTACCGAGACGCAGAGAGGAACCCAGTACTTC | CACTETQRGTQYF
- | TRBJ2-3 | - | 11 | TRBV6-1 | TGTGCCACCATGAGGACAGATACGCAGTATTTT | CATMRTDTQYF
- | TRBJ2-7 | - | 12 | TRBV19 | TGTGCCAGTAGTATGCCCGGCTACGAGCAGTACTTC | CASSMPGYEQYF